This is a list of T cell receptor beta chains from one sample in a study of blood T cells in healthy people across ages. TCRdb reprocessed the 5' RACE reads with MiXCR, giving one entry per CDR3 protein. Of 600,000 to 1,000,000 distinct CDR3 sequences listed, 25% are singletons. These data were also reused for a study on T cells of mothers and their children.

Sample: blood. These receptors came from a boy aged 5 to 17 in good health. Both conserved end residues are part of each CDR3. A D gene is named only where the DNA matches it firmly. The size of a clone is reported for some rows only, either as once, few or many, or as a class for expanded clones.

J gene: TRBJ2-6; V gene: TRBV7-8; clone size: many; D gene: NA; CDR3 protein: CASSSPDGGPGANVLTF; CDR3 DNA: TGTGCCAGCAGCTCCCCGGATGGGGGTCCTGGGGCCAACGTCCTGACTTTC
J gene: TRBJ2-1; V gene: TRBV3-1; clone size: NA; D gene: TRBD2; CDR3 protein: CASSQGVSGSIYNEQFF; CDR3 DNA: TGTGCCAGCAGCCAAGGGGTTAGCGGGAGTATTTATAATGAGCAGTTCTTC
J gene: TRBJ1-1; V gene: TRBV13; clone size: once; D gene: TRBD1; CDR3 protein: CASSLLGQGGIEAFF; CDR3 DNA: TGTGCCAGCAGCCTCCTCGGACAGGGGGGGATTGAAGCTTTCTTT
J gene: TRBJ1-2; V gene: TRBV10-3; clone size: NA; D gene: NA; CDR3 protein: CAISDPGFGYGYTF; CDR3 DNA: TGTGCCATCAGTGACCCGGGGTTTGGCTATGGCTACACCTTC
J gene: TRBJ1-4; V gene: TRBV5-1; clone size: NA; D gene: NA; CDR3 protein: CASSMGRGNEKLFF; CDR3 DNA: TGCGCCAGCAGCATGGGACGGGGGAATGAAAAACTGTTTTTT
J gene: TRBJ2-3; V gene: TRBV20-1; clone size: few; D gene: NA; CDR3 protein: CSAEYTDTQYF; CDR3 DNA: TGCAGTGCCGAGTACACAGATACGCAGTATTTT
J gene: TRBJ1-6; V gene: TRBV9; clone size: few; D gene: TRBD1; CDR3 protein: CASSPRTGDSPLHF; CDR3 DNA: TGTGCCAGCAGCCCCCGGACAGGGGATTCACCCCTCCACTTT
J gene: TRBJ2-1; V gene: TRBV6-2/TRBV6-3; clone size: NA; D gene: NA; CDR3 protein: CASRASLGLNEQFF; CDR3 DNA: TGTGCCAGCAGGGCTAGTCTGGGTCTCAATGAGCAGTTCTTC
J gene: TRBJ2-3; V gene: TRBV6-2/TRBV6-3; clone size: NA; D gene: TRBD2; CDR3 protein: CASSCSNPKREDGSTDTQYF; CDR3 DNA: TGTGCCAGCAGTTGCTCGAATCCGAAGCGGGAGGACGGCAGCACAGATACGCAGTATTTT
J gene: TRBJ2-5; V gene: TRBV11-1; clone size: NA; D gene: TRBD1; CDR3 protein: CASSQTTGDETQYF; CDR3 DNA: TGTGCCAGCAGCCAAACGACAGGGGACGAGACCCAGTACTTC
J gene: TRBJ1-1; V gene: TRBV18; clone size: few; D gene: TRBD1; CDR3 protein: CASSPGQHTEAFF; CDR3 DNA: TGTGCCAGCTCACCGGGACAGCACACTGAAGCTTTCTTT
J gene: TRBJ2-5; V gene: TRBV13; clone size: NA; D gene: TRBD2; CDR3 protein: CASSFSGLAGDETQYF; CDR3 DNA: TGTGCCAGCAGCTTCTCGGGACTAGCGGGAGATGAGACCCAGTACTTC
J gene: TRBJ2-4; V gene: TRBV27; clone size: NA; D gene: NA; CDR3 protein: CASSPRDGLPTIQYF; CDR3 DNA: TGTGCCAGCAGTCCGAGGGACGGCCTTCCGACCATTCAGTACTTC
J gene: TRBJ2-7; V gene: TRBV3-1; clone size: NA; D gene: TRBD1; CDR3 protein: CASSHIAGQGAHEQYF; CDR3 DNA: TGTGCCAGCAGCCACATCGCCGGACAGGGGGCCCACGAGCAGTACTTC
J gene: TRBJ1-4; V gene: TRBV5-1; clone size: NA; D gene: NA; CDR3 protein: CASSSGQMIEEKLFF; CDR3 DNA: TGCGCCAGCAGCTCCGGACAGATGATTGAAGAAAAACTGTTTTTT
J gene: TRBJ2-7; V gene: TRBV27; clone size: NA; D gene: NA; CDR3 protein: CASSPYRPYEQYF; CDR3 DNA: TGTGCCAGCAGTCCTTATCGACCGTACGAGCAGTACTTC
J gene: TRBJ1-4; V gene: TRBV21-1; clone size: few; D gene: NA; CDR3 protein: CASSLMVRTTNEKLFF; CDR3 DNA: TGTGCCAGCAGCCTTATGGTTAGGACAACTAATGAAAAACTGTTTTTT
J gene: TRBJ2-7; V gene: TRBV4-3; clone size: few; D gene: TRBD1; CDR3 protein: CASSQVVLHGQGAYEQYF; CDR3 DNA: TGCGCCAGCAGCCAAGTTGTCCTCCATGGACAGGGAGCCTACGAGCAGTACTTC
J gene: TRBJ2-3; V gene: TRBV30; clone size: NA; D gene: NA; CDR3 protein: CASEVTISTDTQYF; CDR3 DNA: TGTGCCTCAGAAGTTACCATTTCCACAGATACGCAGTATTTT
J gene: TRBJ2-4; V gene: TRBV10-3; clone size: NA; D gene: NA; CDR3 protein: CAISGIGENIQYF; CDR3 DNA: TGTGCCATCAGTGGTATCGGGGAAAACATTCAGTACTTC
J gene: TRBJ2-7; V gene: TRBV7-6; clone size: few; D gene: TRBD1; CDR3 protein: CASSRGTGFAYEQYF; CDR3 DNA: TGTGCCAGCAGCCGTGGGACAGGGTTTGCCTACGAGCAGTACTTC
J gene: TRBJ2-5; V gene: TRBV5-1; clone size: few; D gene: TRBD2; CDR3 protein: CASSYSGSRETQYF; CDR3 DNA: TGCGCCAGCAGCTATAGCGGGAGTAGAGAGACCCAGTACTTC
J gene: TRBJ1-2; V gene: TRBV5-1; clone size: NA; D gene: NA; CDR3 protein: CASSLEPGQCYGYTF; CDR3 DNA: TGCGCCAGCAGCTTGGAGCCGGGACAATGCTATGGCTACACCTTC
J gene: TRBJ2-3; V gene: TRBV7-2; clone size: NA; D gene: NA; CDR3 protein: CASSRGPNTDTQYF; CDR3 DNA: TGTGCCAGCAGCCGCGGACCGAACACAGATACGCAGTATTTT
J gene: TRBJ2-7; V gene: TRBV3-1; clone size: NA; D gene: NA; CDR3 protein: CASSQDRAWSYEQYF; CDR3 DNA: TGTGCCAGCAGCCAAGACAGGGCCTGGTCCTACGAGCAGTACTTC
J gene: TRBJ2-5; V gene: TRBV3-1; clone size: NA; D gene: NA; CDR3 protein: CASSQELWGAQETQYF; CDR3 DNA: TGTGCCAGCAGCCAAGAGCTGTGGGGGGCCCAAGAGACCCAGTACTTC
J gene: TRBJ2-4; V gene: TRBV5-1; clone size: few; D gene: NA; CDR3 protein: CASSLSGVEDIQYF; CDR3 DNA: TGCGCCAGCAGCTTGTCAGGGGTTGAGGACATTCAGTACTTC
J gene: TRBJ2-2; V gene: TRBV7-9; clone size: few; D gene: NA; CDR3 protein: CASSSEGGELFF; CDR3 DNA: TGTGCCAGCAGCTCCGAGGGCGGGGAGCTGTTTTTT
J gene: TRBJ2-1; V gene: TRBV27; clone size: few; D gene: NA; CDR3 protein: CASSLSLLVEQFF; CDR3 DNA: TGTGCCAGCAGTTTATCACTATTGGTGGAGCAGTTCTTC
J gene: TRBJ2-5; V gene: TRBV7-3; clone size: few; D gene: NA; CDR3 protein: CASSLGRTAQETQYF; CDR3 DNA: TGTGCCAGCAGCTTAGGGCGGACAGCCCAAGAGACCCAGTACTTC
J gene: TRBJ2-1; V gene: TRBV15; clone size: few; D gene: NA; CDR3 protein: CATSRDLRGSYNEQFF; CDR3 DNA: TGTGCCACCAGCAGAGATCTGAGAGGGTCCTACAATGAGCAGTTCTTC
J gene: TRBJ2-5; V gene: TRBV28; clone size: NA; D gene: TRBD2; CDR3 protein: CASSPHTSGETQYF; CDR3 DNA: TGTGCCAGCAGTCCTCATACTAGCGGGGAGACCCAGTACTTC
J gene: TRBJ2-1; V gene: TRBV24-1; clone size: NA; D gene: TRBD1; CDR3 protein: CATSDLQGGEQFF; CDR3 DNA: TGTGCCACCAGTGATTTACAGGGGGGCGAGCAGTTCTTC
J gene: TRBJ2-2; V gene: TRBV18; clone size: NA; D gene: NA; CDR3 protein: CASSPGQITGELFF; CDR3 DNA: TGTGCCAGCTCACCTGGACAGATCACCGGGGAGCTGTTTTTT
J gene: TRBJ2-5; V gene: TRBV29-1; clone size: many; D gene: NA; CDR3 protein: CSPRGTGDQETQYF; CDR3 DNA: TGCAGCCCGAGGGGAACAGGTGACCAAGAGACCCAGTACTTC
J gene: TRBJ2-5; V gene: TRBV19; clone size: NA; D gene: NA; CDR3 protein: CASSIGRLQETQYF; CDR3 DNA: TGTGCCAGTAGTATTGGGCGGCTACAAGAGACCCAGTACTTC
J gene: TRBJ1-2; V gene: TRBV20-1; clone size: NA; D gene: NA; CDR3 protein: CSARGPRDYGYTF; CDR3 DNA: TGCAGTGCTAGAGGTCCCCGGGACTATGGCTACACCTTC
J gene: TRBJ2-3; V gene: TRBV12-3/TRBV12-4; clone size: few; D gene: NA; CDR3 protein: CASRKEGGRDTQYF; CDR3 DNA: TGTGCCAGCAGGAAGGAGGGGGGGCGAGATACGCAGTATTTT
J gene: TRBJ2-1; V gene: TRBV12-3/TRBV12-4; clone size: NA; D gene: TRBD2; CDR3 protein: CASSLMLAGYNEQFF; CDR3 DNA: TGTGCCAGCAGTTTAATGCTAGCGGGGTACAATGAGCAGTTCTTC
J gene: TRBJ1-6; V gene: TRBV20-1; clone size: NA; D gene: TRBD1; CDR3 protein: CSARESGGNSPLHF; CDR3 DNA: TGCAGTGCTAGAGAGTCAGGGGGGAATTCACCCCTCCACTTT
J gene: TRBJ1-3; V gene: TRBV11-1; clone size: once; D gene: NA; CDR3 protein: CASSFRGPRGGLPPGSGNTIYF; CDR3 DNA: TGTGCCAGCAGCTTCAGAGGCCCGAGAGGGGGACTTCCGCCGGGATCTGGAAACACCATATATTTT
J gene: TRBJ2-7; V gene: TRBV28; clone size: few; D gene: TRBD1; CDR3 protein: CASSGPGRDRGYEQYF; CDR3 DNA: TGTGCCAGCAGTGGACCCGGGCGGGACAGGGGGTACGAGCAGTACTTC
J gene: TRBJ1-1; V gene: TRBV5-4; clone size: few; D gene: NA; CDR3 protein: CASSIQGMNTEAFF; CDR3 DNA: TGTGCCAGCAGCATACAGGGCATGAACACTGAAGCTTTCTTT
J gene: TRBJ1-5; V gene: TRBV6-1; clone size: NA; D gene: TRBD1; CDR3 protein: CASRSGTGGVNQPQHF; CDR3 DNA: TGTGCCAGCAGATCCGGGACAGGGGGCGTCAATCAGCCCCAGCATTTT
J gene: TRBJ2-1; V gene: TRBV20-1; clone size: NA; D gene: NA; CDR3 protein: CSAISTDSRSYNEQFF; CDR3 DNA: TGCAGTGCTATATCAACTGACAGTCGCTCCTACAATGAGCAGTTCTTC
J gene: TRBJ2-3; V gene: TRBV15; clone size: NA; D gene: NA; CDR3 protein: CATSISLARTDTQYF; CDR3 DNA: TGTGCCACCAGCATTTCCCTAGCCCGCACAGATACGCAGTATTTT
J gene: TRBJ1-2; V gene: TRBV4-2; clone size: few; D gene: TRBD1; CDR3 protein: CASSQEPGQPNYGYTF; CDR3 DNA: TGTGCCAGCAGCCAGGAACCGGGACAGCCTAACTATGGCTACACCTTC
J gene: TRBJ2-2; V gene: TRBV29-1; clone size: few; D gene: NA; CDR3 protein: CSFDGGGGTGELFF; CDR3 DNA: TGCAGCTTCGACGGGGGCGGGGGCACCGGGGAGCTGTTTTTT
J gene: TRBJ1-1; V gene: TRBV11-1; clone size: few; D gene: NA; CDR3 protein: CASNLGVGNTEAFF; CDR3 DNA: TGTGCCAGCAATCTGGGGGTAGGAAACACTGAAGCTTTCTTT
J gene: TRBJ2-1; V gene: TRBV19; clone size: NA; D gene: TRBD2; CDR3 protein: CASWGGGVNEQFF; CDR3 DNA: TGTGCCAGTTGGGGCGGGGGGGTAAATGAGCAGTTCTTC
J gene: TRBJ2-3; V gene: TRBV5-5; clone size: NA; D gene: NA; CDR3 protein: CASSLPTRSTDTQYF; CDR3 DNA: TGTGCCAGCAGCTTGCCGACCCGAAGCACAGATACGCAGTATTTT
J gene: TRBJ1-6; V gene: TRBV10-3; clone size: NA; D gene: TRBD1; CDR3 protein: CAIRSTGGAAYNSPLHF; CDR3 DNA: TGTGCCATCAGGTCCACAGGGGGTGCCGCCTATAATTCACCCCTCCACTTT